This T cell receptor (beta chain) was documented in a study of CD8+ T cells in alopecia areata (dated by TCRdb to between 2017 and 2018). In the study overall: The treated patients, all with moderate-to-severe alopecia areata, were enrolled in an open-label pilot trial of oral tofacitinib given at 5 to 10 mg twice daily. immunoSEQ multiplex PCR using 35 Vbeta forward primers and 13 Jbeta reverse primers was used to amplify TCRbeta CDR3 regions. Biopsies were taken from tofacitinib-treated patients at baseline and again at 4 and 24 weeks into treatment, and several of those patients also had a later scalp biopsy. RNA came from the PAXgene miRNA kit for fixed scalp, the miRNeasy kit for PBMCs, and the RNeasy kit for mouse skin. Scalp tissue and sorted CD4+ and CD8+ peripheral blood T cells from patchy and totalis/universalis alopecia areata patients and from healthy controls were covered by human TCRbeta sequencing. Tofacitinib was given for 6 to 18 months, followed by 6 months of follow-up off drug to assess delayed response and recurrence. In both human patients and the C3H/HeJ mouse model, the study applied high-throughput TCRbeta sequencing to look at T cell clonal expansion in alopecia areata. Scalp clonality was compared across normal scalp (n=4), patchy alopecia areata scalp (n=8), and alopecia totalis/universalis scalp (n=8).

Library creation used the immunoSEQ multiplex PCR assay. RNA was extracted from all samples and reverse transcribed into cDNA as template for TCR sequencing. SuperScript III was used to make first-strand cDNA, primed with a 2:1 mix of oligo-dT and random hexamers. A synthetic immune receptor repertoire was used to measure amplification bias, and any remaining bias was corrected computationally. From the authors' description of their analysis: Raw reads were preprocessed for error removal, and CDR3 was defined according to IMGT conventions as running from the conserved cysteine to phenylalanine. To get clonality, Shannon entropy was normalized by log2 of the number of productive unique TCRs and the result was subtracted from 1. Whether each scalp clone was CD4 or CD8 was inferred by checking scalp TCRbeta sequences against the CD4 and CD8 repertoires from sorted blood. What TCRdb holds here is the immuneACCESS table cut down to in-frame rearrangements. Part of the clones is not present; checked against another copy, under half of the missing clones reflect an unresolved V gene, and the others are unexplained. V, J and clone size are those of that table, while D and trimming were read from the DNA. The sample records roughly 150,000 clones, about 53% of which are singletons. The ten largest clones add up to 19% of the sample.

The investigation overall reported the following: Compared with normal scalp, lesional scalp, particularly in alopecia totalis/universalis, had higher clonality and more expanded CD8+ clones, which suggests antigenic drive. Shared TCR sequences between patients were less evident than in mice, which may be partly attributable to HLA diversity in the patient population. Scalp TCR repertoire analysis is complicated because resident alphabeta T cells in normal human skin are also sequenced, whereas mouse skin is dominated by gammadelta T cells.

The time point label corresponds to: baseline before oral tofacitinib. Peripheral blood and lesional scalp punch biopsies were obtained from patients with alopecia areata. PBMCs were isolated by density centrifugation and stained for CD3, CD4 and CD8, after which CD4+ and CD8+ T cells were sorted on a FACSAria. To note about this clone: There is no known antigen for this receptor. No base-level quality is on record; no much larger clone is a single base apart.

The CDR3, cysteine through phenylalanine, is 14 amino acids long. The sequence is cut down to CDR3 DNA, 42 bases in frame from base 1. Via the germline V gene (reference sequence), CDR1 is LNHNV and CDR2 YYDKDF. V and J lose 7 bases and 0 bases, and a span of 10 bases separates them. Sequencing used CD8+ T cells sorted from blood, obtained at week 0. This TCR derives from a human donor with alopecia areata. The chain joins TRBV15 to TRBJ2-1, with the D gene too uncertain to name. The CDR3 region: CATTGGVSYNEQFF. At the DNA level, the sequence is TGTGCCACCACAGGTGGGGTCTCCTACAATGAGCAGTTCTTC.